The 32 T cell receptor beta chains presented below share a single source sample, sequenced in a study of blood T cells in healthy people across ages. A second PCR, run for roughly 7 to 11 cycles, used a sample-barcoded 5' primer plus a J-beta primer mix. TCRdb used MiXCR to reprocess the 5' RACE reads, holding one entry per CDR3 protein. This sample yields 700,000 to 1,000,000 distinct CDR3 sequences, of which approximately 48% are seen a single time; about 21% belongs to the top ten. Source material: blood. Source of these receptors: a man aged 55 to 69 in good health.

The rearrangement uses TRBV7-8 and TRBJ2-5; no firm D call. The V and J ends lost 5 bases and 3 bases respectively, with 19 bases between them. Germline V gene data show CDR1 as SGHVS and CDR2 as FQNEAQ. The CDR3 sequence is 16 residues long. The DNA for the CDR3 is TGTGCCAGCAGCCCCTCGGCAGGAATGATTAAAGAGACCCAGTACTTC. Protein product: CASSPSAGMIKETQYF.

The table lists this clonotype with many counts. V usage is TRBV12-3 or TRBV12-4 and J usage is TRBJ1-4; 7 nucleotides align to TRBD1. The J segment lost 8 bases and the V segment lost 5 bases, leaving 11 bases of the junction unmatched. The length of the CDR3 is 15 residues. The CDR3 here is CASSGTVGKIEKLFF. The CDR3 DNA sequence: TGTGCCAGCAGTGGGACAGTGGGGAAAATAGAAAAACTGTTTTTT.

J is TRBJ1-1 and V is TRBV6-1; 7 nucleotides align to TRBD1. The CDR3 extends over 14 amino acids. Germline trimming cut 10 bases from V and 5 bases from J; bases unmatched to any gene: 13. Germline CDR1 is MNHNS and CDR2 is SASEGT. This CDR3 is CATRRQGMETEAFF. DNA for the CDR3: TGTGCCACCAGAAGACAGGGAATGGAAACTGAAGCTTTCTTT.

The chain is built from TRBV12-3 or TRBV12-4 and TRBJ1-5, with D unresolved. V was trimmed by 4 bases and J by 2 bases, leaving 12 bases between them. There are 15 residues in the CDR3. CDR3 residues: CASSSRADGNQPQHF. In DNA form, the CDR3 reads TGTGCCAGCAGTTCGAGGGCTGATGGCAATCAGCCCCAGCATTTT.

The chain uses TRBV20-1 and TRBJ1-2, with TRBD1 matching over 9 bases. The V gene's germline CDR1 is DFQATT and CDR2 SNEGSKA (reference sequence). CDR3 length equals 13 residues. V was pared by 3 bases and J by 9 bases, with 8 bases of the junction left unmatched. The CDR3 DNA reads TGCAGTGCTAGTTACCGGGACAGGGTGAGCTACACCTTC. The encoded protein is CSASYRDRVSYTF.

This clonotype was found a few times. The rearrangement uses TRBV6-1 and TRBJ2-7, with D uncertain. Germline CDR1 reads MNHNS; CDR2 reads SASEGT. The length of the CDR3 is 15 residues. V lost 6 bases and J 1 base, leaving 16 bases between the germline ends. The CDR3 loop is CASSLSYAKSYEQYF. The CDR3 bases are TGTGCCAGCAGCCTAAGCTATGCTAAATCCTACGAGCAGTACTTC.

The chain has TRBV5-1 and TRBJ2-7; D unresolved. CDR1 SGHRS and CDR2 YFSETQ come from the germline V gene. Trimming took 5 bases from V and 0 from J, leaving 9 bases between them. The CDR3 has 13 residues. The CDR3 region has the DNA TGCGCCAGCAGGCCGCCGTCCTCCTACGAGCAGTACTTC. Encoded protein: CASRPPSSYEQYF. Combining the CDR3 with reference TRBV5-1 and TRBJ2-7 gives the whole variable domain KAGVTQTPRYLIKTRGQQVTLSCSPISGHRSVSWYQQTPGQGLQFLFEYFSETQRNKGNFPGRFSGRQFSNSRSEMNVSTLELGDSALYLCASRPPSSYEQYFGPGTRLTVT.

V and J are TRBV20-1 and TRBJ2-1, with TRBD2 matching over 7 bases. The CDR3 contains 16 residues. Germline values: CDR1 DFQATT, CDR2 SNEGSKA (reference sequence). Trimming took 2 bases from V and 3 from J; bases not matched to a gene: 10. Here the CDR3 reads CSARQGLAEGYNEQFF. Here the CDR3 DNA reads TGCAGTGCTAGACAGGGCCTAGCGGAGGGCTACAATGAGCAGTTCTTC.

The chain uses TRBV5-1 and TRBJ1-1; no clear D gene. The germline V gene has CDR1 SGHRS and CDR2 YFSETQ. V lost 4 bases and J 8 bases, leaving 15 bases between the germline ends. The CDR3 contains 13 residues. The CDR3 sequence is CASSPSRDGEAFF. CDR3 nucleotide sequence: TGCGCCAGCAGCCCCTCCCGTGATGGGGAAGCTTTCTTT. The whole variable domain, remainder taken from reference TRBV5-1 and TRBJ1-1, is KAGVTQTPRYLIKTRGQQVTLSCSPISGHRSVSWYQQTPGQGLQFLFEYFSETQRNKGNFPGRFSGRQFSNSRSEMNVSTLELGDSALYLCASSPSRDGEAFFGQGTRLTVV.

This CDR3 reads CASSFSGRSYNEQYF. The CDR3 DNA follows: TGTGCCAGCAGTTTTTCGGGGAGGTCCTACAATGAGCAGTACTTC. The chain is built from TRBV27 and TRBJ2-7; perhaps TRBD2 as D (6 bases). The CDR3 spans 15 residues. CDR1 and CDR2 (germline): MNHEY, SMNVEV (reference sequence). V was trimmed by 3 bases and J by 7 bases, leaving 19 bases between them.

This clonotype has ten or more counts. CDR3 in DNA: TGTGCCAGCAGCTTAGCCCTAGGGGGATTTCCAGATACGCAGTATTTT. Protein sequence: CASSLALGGFPDTQYF. V is TRBV7-2 and J is TRBJ2-3; a possible D gene is TRBD1 (6 bases). V was cut by 0 bases and J by 4 bases, with 14 bases left in between. In germline, CDR1 is SGHTA, CDR2 FQGNSA. This CDR3 is built from 16 residues.

The rearrangement uses TRBV20-1 and TRBJ2-1; D unclear. Trimming shortened V by 6 bases and J by 9 bases, and 24 bases separated the two germline ends. The CDR3 totals 15 residues. Germline values: CDR1 DFQATT, CDR2 SNEGSKA (reference sequence). The CDR3 sequence is CSATVDTSSIAEQFF. CDR3 DNA: TGCAGTGCCACAGTCGATACCTCCTCTATCGCTGAGCAGTTCTTC.

This clonotype was detected a few times. One end of the junction fails to match germline, which may point to a read error. The gene calls are TRBV12-3 or TRBV12-4 and TRBJ2-6; no clear D gene. The CDR3 has 13 residues. CDR3 protein: CASSLSGTNVLTF. Here the CDR3 DNA reads TGTGCCAGCAGTTTATCTGGGACCAACGTCCTGACTTTC.

To note about this clonotype: A junction end diverges from the germline sequence, so it may reflect a read error. The chain couples TRBV6-6 to TRBJ2-5, with 10 nucleotides matching TRBD1. Germline V gene sequence: CDR1 MNHNY, CDR2 SVGAGI (reference sequence). The CDR3 consists of 17 residues. The CDR3 loop reads CASSYSRGRGQGNTEAF. The DNA of the CDR3 is TGTGCCAGCAGTTACTCGCGGGGTCGGGGACAGGGGAACACTGAAGCTTTC.

This sequence joins TRBV3-1 and TRBJ2-1; 8 positions match TRBD1. This CDR3 comprises 16 residues. CDR1 is LGHDT and CDR2 is YNNKEL in the germline V gene (reference sequence). V lost 5 bases and J lost 1; bases outside the gene matches: 7. The CDR3 DNA sequence: TGTGCCAGCAGCTCCCGACAGGGGTTATCCTACAATGAGCAGTTCTTC. It encodes CASSSRQGLSYNEQFF.

Concerning this clonotype: A read error is possible here, since a much larger clone lies one base away. The J gene is TRBJ2-1, the V gene TRBV20-1; 7 bases are a match to TRBD1. CDR3 size: 14 residues. V lost 1 base to trimming and J lost 13 bases; unmatched junction nucleotides: 13. Germline lookup yields CDR1 DFQATT and CDR2 SNEGSKA (reference sequence). The CDR3 region has the DNA TGCAGTGCTAGAGCCCCCAGGGGGATGGAGACCCAGTTCTTC. This translates into CSARAPRGMETQFF.

About this clonotype itself: Possible read error: a much larger clone is one base away. J is TRBJ1-4 and V is TRBV28, with TRBD1 as a possible D gene (6 bases). Germline values: CDR1 MDHEN, CDR2 SYDVKM. There are 15 residues in the CDR3. V was shortened by 6 bases and J by 3 bases, with 14 bases between the two germline ends. The CDR3 region has the DNA TGTGCCAGCAGGACAGGACCTGCAGCTAATGAAAAACTGTTTTTT. It codes for CASRTGPAANEKLFF.

J is TRBJ2-3 and V is TRBV30; 14 nucleotides match TRBD2. There are 15 residues in the CDR3. Germline-derived CDR1 and CDR2 are GTSNPN and SVGIG (reference sequence). With V trimmed by 3 bases and J by 5 bases, 4 bases remained unmatched. CDR3 DNA: TGTGCCTGGAGCGTAGGACTAGCGGGGGGAGATACGCAGTATTTT. This encodes CAWSVGLAGGDTQYF.

This chain uses TRBV9 with TRBJ2-7; 7 bases agree with TRBD2. CDR3 length: 15 amino acids. V gave up 3 bases and J gave up 6 bases; unmatched junction bases: 12. The germline CDR1 and CDR2 sequences are SGDLS and YYNGEE. The CDR3: CASSEQPKAGSEQYF. CDR3 nucleotide sequence: TGTGCCAGCAGCGAGCAGCCTAAAGCGGGGTCCGAGCAGTACTTC.

The chain is built from TRBV7-2 and TRBJ2-3; the D gene is possibly TRBD2 (6 bases). The CDR3 is made up of 16 amino acids. The germline V and J ends were trimmed by 5 bases and 4 bases, with 19 bases remaining between them. Germline V CDR1 and CDR2: SGHTA, FQGNSA. CDR3 sequence: CASSTLGGASADTQYF. CDR3 sequence (DNA): TGTGCCAGCAGCACCCTAGGCGGGGCTAGCGCAGATACGCAGTATTTT.

Details on this clonotype: The CDR3 ends on some other residue instead of the conserved phenylalanine or tryptophan, so this is likely a read error. This rearrangement joins TRBV7-6 to TRBJ2-7, with 9 bases fitting TRBD1. Germline V gene data show CDR1 as SGHVS and CDR2 as FNYEAQ. CDR3 length: 14 amino acids. The chain's CDR3 is CTSSLGDREYEQYS. The CDR3 bases are TGTACCAGCAGCTTAGGGGACAGGGAGTACGAGCAGTACTCC.

This clonotype appeared a few times. The CDR3 spells CSAPGLAGALYTQYF. The CDR3 DNA reads as TGCAGTGCTCCAGGACTAGCGGGTGCCCTTTATACGCAGTATTTT. The gene calls are TRBV20-1 and TRBJ2-3; 11 bases align to TRBD2. There are 15 residues in the CDR3. Trimming removed 5 bases from V and 7 bases from J; junction bases left unmatched: 11. The germline V gene has CDR1 DFQATT and CDR2 SNEGSKA (reference sequence).

This clonotype was counted only a few times. This chain uses TRBV3-1 with TRBJ2-7; TRBD2 might be the D (7 bases). This CDR3 region has 14 residues. Germline V lookup: CDR1 LGHDT, CDR2 YNNKEL (reference sequence). V was clipped by 1 base and J by 4 bases, with 11 bases between them. CDR3 sequence (DNA): TGTGCCAGCAGCCAAGGGGGGGGCGGGTACGAGCAGTACTTC. Translating gives CASSQGGGGYEQYF.

The chain employs TRBV10-3 and TRBJ1-2; D gene ambiguous. The V gene lost 4 bases and the J gene lost 2 bases, with 8 bases spanning the gap. The length of the CDR3 is 13 residues. Per germline, CDR1 ENHRY and CDR2 SYGVKD. The chain's CDR3 is CAISVHTNYGYTF. CDR3 in DNA: TGTGCCATCAGTGTCCACACGAACTATGGCTACACCTTC.

This chain uses TRBV6-2 or TRBV6-3 with TRBJ2-7; 10 positions agree with TRBD1. This CDR3 region has 17 residues. After removal of 1 base from V and 3 bases from J, the junction contained 9 bases not matched to a gene. Per the germline V gene, CDR1 is MNHEY and CDR2 is SVGEGT. Here the CDR3 reads CASSYYGTGAKNYEQYF. The CDR3 region has the DNA TGTGCCAGCAGTTACTATGGGACAGGGGCAAAAAACTACGAGCAGTACTTC.

J is TRBJ1-6 and V is TRBV7-6, with 7 positions matching TRBD1. J lost 8 bases, V lost 5 bases, and 9 bases had no gene match. The germline CDR1 and CDR2 sequences are SGHVS and FNYEAQ. This CDR3 has 15 amino acids. The CDR3 sequence is CASSPPDRVDSPLHF. CDR3 DNA sequence: TGTGCCAGCAGCCCACCCGACAGGGTGGATTCACCCCTCCACTTT.

Regarding this clonotype: A junction end diverges from the germline sequence, so it may reflect a read error. This chain connects TRBV6-2 or TRBV6-3 to TRBJ2-4; D possibly corresponds to TRBD1 (6 bases). Germline-derived CDR1 and CDR2 are MNHEY and SVGEGT. This CDR3 spans 14 amino acids. CDR3 DNA sequence: TGTGCCAGCAGTTACCAGGGGACCAAAAACAGTCAGTACTTC. Translating it yields CASSYQGTKNSQYF.

This clonotype appeared a few times. The rearrangement joins TRBV6-2 or TRBV6-3 to TRBJ2-5, with a weak D call TRBD1 (5 bases). V dropped 4 bases and J dropped 1 base, with 19 bases sitting between them. This CDR3 has 17 amino acids. Germline lookup yields CDR1 MNHEY and CDR2 SVGEGT. The CDR3 loop is CASSFSRQGSIQETQYF. The CDR3 DNA reads TGTGCCAGCAGTTTTTCCAGGCAGGGTTCAATCCAAGAGACCCAGTACTTC.

The J gene is TRBJ1-1, the V gene TRBV12-3 or TRBV12-4; 10 nucleotides agree with TRBD1. The CDR3 runs 15 residues. The junction had 10 bases not matched to a gene; V was cut back by 6 bases and J by 6 bases. DNA for the CDR3: TGTGCCAGCAGCAGACAGGGGGCGGGAACGGCTGAAGCTTTCTTT. Translated, it gives CASSRQGAGTAEAFF.

The rearrangement joins TRBV5-6 to TRBJ2-5, with unresolved D. The length of the CDR3 is 14 residues. Germline CDR1 is SGHDT and CDR2 is YYEEEE. Trimming took off 3 bases at V and 7 bases at J, with 16 bases between the two ends. CDR3 in amino acids: CASSSQYRKGTQYF. The CDR3 DNA is TGTGCCAGCAGCTCGCAATACAGAAAAGGGACCCAGTACTTC.

V and J are TRBV24-1 and TRBJ2-5, with TRBD2 matching 9 bases. The CDR3 runs to 17 residues. The trim removed 5 bases at V and 1 base at J, leaving 10 bases unmatched. Germline V CDR1 and CDR2: KGHDR, SFDVKD. The CDR3 spells CATSAPGASGAQETQYF. DNA for the CDR3: TGTGCCACCAGTGCCCCGGGTGCTAGCGGGGCCCAAGAGACCCAGTACTTC.

Many counts were recorded for this clonotype. The chain has TRBV29-1 and TRBJ2-6; D ambiguous. The CDR3 totals 14 residues. Trimming pared 5 bases from V and 0 bases from J, leaving 8 bases between. Germline CDR1 and CDR2: SQVTM and ANQGSEA. CDR3 in amino acids: CSVQVLSGANVLTF. For the CDR3, the DNA is TGCAGCGTTCAGGTTCTCTCTGGGGCCAACGTCCTGACTTTC.